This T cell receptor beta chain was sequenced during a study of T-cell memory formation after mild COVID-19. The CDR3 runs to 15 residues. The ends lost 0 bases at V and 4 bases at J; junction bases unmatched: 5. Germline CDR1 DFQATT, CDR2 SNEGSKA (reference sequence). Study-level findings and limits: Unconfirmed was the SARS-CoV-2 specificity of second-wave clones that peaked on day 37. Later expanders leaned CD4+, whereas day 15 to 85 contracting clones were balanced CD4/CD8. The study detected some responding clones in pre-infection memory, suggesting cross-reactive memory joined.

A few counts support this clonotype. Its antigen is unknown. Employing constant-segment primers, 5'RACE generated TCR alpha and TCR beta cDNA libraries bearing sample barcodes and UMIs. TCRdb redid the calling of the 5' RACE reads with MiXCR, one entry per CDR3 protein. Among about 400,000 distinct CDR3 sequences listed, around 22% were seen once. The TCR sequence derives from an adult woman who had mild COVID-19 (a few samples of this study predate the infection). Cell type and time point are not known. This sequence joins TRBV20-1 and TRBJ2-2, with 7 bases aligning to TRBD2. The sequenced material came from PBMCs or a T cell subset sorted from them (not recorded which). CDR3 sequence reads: CSARDRRGGTGELFF. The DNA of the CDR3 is TGCAGTGCTAGAGATCGCCGCGGGGGCACCGGGGAGCTGTTTTTT.